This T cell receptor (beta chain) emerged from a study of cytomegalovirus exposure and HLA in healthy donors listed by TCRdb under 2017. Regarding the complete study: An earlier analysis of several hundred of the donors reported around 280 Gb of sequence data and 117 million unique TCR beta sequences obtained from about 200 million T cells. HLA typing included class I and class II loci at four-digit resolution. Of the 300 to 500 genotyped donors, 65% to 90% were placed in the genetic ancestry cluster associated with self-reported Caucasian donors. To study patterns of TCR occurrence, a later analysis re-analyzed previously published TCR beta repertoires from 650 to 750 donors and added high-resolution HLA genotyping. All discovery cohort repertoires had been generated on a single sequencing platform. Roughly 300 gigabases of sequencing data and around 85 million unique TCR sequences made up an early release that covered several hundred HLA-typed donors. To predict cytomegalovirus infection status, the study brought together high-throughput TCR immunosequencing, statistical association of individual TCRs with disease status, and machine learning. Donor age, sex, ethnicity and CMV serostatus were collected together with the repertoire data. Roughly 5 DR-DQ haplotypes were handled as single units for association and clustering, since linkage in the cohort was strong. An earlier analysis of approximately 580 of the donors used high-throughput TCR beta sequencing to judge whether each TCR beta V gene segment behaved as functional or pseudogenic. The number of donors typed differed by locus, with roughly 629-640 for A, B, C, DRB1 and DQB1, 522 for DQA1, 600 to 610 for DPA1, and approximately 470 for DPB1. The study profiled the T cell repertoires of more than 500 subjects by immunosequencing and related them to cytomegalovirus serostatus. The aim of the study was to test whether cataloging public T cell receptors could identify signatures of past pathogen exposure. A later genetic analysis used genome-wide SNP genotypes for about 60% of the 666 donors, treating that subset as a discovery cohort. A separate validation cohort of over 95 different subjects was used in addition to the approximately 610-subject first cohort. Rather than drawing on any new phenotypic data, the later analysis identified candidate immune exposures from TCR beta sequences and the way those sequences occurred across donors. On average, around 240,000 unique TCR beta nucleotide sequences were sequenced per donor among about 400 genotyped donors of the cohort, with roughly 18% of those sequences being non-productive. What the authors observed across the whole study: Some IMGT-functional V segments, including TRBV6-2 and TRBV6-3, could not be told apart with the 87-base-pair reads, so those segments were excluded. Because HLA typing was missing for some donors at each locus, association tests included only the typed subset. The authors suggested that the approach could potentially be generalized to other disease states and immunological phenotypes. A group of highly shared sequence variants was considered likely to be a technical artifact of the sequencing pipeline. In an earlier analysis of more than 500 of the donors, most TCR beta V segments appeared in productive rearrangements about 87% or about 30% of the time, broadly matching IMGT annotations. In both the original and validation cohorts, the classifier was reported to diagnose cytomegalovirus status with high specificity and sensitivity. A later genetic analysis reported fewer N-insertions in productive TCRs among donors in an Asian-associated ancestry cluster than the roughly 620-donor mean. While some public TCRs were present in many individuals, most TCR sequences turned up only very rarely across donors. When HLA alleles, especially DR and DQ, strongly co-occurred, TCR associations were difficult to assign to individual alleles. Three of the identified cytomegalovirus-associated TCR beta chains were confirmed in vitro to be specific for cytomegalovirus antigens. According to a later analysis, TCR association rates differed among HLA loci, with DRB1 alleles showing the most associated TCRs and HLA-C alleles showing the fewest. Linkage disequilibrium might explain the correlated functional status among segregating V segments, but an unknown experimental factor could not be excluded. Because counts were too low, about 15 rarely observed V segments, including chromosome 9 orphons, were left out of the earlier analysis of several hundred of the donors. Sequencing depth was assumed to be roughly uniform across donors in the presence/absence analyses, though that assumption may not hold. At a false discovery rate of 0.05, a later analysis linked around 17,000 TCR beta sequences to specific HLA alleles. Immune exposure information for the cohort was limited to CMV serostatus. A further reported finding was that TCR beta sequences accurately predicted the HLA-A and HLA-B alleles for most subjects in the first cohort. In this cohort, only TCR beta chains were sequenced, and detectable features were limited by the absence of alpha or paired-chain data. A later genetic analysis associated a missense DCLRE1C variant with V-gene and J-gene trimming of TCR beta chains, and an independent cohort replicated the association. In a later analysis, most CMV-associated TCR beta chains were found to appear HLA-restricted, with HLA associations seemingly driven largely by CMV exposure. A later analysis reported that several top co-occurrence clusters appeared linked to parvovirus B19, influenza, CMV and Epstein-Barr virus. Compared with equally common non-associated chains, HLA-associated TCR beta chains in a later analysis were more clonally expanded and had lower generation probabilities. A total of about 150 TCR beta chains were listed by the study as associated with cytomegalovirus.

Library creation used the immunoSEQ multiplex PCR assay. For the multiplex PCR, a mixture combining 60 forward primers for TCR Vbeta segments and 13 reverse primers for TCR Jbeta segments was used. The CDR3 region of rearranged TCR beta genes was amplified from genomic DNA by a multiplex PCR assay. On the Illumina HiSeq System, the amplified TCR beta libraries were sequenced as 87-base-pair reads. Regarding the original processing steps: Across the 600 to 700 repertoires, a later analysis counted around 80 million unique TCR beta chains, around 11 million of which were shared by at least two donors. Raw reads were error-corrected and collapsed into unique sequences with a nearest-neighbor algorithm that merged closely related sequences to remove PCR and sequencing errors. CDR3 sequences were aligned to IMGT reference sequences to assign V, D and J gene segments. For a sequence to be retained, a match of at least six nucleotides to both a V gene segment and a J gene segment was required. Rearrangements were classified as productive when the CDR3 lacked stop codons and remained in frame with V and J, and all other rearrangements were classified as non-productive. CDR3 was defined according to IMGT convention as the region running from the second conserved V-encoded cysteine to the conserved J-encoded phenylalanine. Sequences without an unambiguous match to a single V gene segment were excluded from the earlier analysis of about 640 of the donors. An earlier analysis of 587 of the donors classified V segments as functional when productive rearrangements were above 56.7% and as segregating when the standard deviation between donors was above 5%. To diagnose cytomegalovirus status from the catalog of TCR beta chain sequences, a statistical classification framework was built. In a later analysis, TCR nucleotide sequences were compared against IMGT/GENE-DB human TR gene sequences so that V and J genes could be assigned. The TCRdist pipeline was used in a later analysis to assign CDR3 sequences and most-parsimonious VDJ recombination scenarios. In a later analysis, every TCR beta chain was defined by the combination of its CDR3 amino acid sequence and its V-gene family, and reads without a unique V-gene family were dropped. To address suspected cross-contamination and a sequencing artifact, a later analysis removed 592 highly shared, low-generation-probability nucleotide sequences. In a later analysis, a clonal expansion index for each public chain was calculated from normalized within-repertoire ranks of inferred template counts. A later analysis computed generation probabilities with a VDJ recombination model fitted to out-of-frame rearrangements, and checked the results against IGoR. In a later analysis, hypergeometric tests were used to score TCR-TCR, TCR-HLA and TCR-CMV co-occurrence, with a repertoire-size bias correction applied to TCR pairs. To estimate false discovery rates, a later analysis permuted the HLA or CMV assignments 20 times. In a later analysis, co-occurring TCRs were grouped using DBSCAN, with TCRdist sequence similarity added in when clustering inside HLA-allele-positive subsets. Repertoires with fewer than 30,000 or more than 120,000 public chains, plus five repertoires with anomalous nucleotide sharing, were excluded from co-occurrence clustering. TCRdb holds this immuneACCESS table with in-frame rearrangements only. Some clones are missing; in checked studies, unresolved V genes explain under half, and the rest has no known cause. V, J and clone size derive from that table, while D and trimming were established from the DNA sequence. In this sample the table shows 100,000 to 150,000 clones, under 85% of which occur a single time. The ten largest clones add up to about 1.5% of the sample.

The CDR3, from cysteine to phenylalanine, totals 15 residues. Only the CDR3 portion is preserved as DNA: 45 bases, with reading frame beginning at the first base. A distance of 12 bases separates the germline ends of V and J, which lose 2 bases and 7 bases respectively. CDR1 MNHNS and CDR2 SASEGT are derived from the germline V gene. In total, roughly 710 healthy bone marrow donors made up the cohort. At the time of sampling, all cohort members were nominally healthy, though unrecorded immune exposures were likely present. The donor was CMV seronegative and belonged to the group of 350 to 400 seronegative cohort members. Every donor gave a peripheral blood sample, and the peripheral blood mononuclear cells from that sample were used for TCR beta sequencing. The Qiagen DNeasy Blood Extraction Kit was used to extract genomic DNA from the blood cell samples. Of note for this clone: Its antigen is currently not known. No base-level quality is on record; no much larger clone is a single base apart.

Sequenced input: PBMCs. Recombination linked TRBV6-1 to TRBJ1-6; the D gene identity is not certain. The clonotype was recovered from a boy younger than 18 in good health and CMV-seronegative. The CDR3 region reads CASSEREGQNSPLHF. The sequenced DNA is TGTGCCAGCAGTGAAAGGGAGGGCCAAAATTCACCCCTCCACTTT.